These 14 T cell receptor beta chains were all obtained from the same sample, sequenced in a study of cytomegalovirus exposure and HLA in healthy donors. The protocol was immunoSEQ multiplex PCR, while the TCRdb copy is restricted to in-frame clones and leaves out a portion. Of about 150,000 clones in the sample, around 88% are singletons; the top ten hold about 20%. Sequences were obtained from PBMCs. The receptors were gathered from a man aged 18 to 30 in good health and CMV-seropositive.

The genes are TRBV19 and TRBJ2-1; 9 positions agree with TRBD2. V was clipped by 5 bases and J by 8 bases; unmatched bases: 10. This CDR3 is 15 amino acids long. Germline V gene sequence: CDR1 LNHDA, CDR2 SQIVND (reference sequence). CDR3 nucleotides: TGTGCCAGTAGTGGAGGGCGGGGGGGCCAGGATGAGCAGTTCTTC. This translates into CASSGGRGGQDEQFF.

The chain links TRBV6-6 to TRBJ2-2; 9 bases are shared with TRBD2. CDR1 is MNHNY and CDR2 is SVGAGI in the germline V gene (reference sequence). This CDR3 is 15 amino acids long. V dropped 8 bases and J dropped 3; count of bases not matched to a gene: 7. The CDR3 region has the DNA TGTGCCAGCTCAACCGCTAGCGGGGACACCGGGGAGCTGTTTTTT. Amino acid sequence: CASSTASGDTGELFF.

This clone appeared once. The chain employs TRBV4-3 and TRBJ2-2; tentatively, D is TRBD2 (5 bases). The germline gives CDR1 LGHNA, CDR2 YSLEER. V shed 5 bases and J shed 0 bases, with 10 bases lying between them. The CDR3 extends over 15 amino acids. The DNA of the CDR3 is TGCGCCAGCAGCTCGGCGGGTACGAACACCGGGGAGCTGTTTTTT. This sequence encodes CASSSAGTNTGELFF.

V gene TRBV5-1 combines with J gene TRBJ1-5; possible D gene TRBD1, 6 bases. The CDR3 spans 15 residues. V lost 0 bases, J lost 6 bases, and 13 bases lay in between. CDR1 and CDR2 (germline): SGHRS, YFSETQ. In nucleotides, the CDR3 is TGCGCCAGCAGCTTGGCCGGCGGGGGCAGTCAGCCCCAGCATTTT. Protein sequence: CASSLAGGGSQPQHF. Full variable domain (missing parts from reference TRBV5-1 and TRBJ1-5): KAGVTQTPRYLIKTRGQQVTLSCSPISGHRSVSWYQQTPGQGLQFLFEYFSETQRNKGNFPGRFSGRQFSNSRSEMNVSTLELGDSALYLCASSLAGGGSQPQHFGDGTRLSIL.

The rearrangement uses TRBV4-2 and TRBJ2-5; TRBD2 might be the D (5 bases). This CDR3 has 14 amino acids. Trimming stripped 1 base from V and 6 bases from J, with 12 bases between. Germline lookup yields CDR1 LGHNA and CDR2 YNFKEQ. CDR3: CASSQGGSRQTQYF. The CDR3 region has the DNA TGTGCCAGCAGCCAAGGAGGGAGCAGGCAGACCCAGTACTTC.

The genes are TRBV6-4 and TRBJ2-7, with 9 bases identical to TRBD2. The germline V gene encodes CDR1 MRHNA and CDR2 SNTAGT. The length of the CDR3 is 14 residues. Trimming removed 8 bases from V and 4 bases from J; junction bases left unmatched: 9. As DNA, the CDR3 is TGTGCCAGCGAATCGGGCGGGAGGGCGTACGAGCAGTACTTC. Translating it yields CASESGGRAYEQYF.

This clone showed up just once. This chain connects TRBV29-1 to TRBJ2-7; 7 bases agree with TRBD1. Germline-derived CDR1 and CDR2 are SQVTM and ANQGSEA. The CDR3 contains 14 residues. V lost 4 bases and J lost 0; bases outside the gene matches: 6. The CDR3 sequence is CSVAGRTGSYEQYF. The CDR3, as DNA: TGCAGCGTTGCTGGTCGGACAGGCTCCTACGAGCAGTACTTC.

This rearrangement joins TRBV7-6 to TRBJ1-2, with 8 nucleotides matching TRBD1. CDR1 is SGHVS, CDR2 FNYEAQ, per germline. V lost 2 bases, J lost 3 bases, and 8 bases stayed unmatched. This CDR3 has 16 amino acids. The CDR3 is CASSLSLGTGHYGYTF. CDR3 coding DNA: TGTGCCAGCAGCTTATCCCTCGGGACAGGCCACTATGGCTACACCTTC.

The CDR3 here is CASREAAGNNYGYTF. CDR3 DNA sequence: TGTGCCAGCAGGGAGGCGGCAGGAAACAACTATGGCTACACCTTC. The chain uses TRBV5-6 and TRBJ1-2; D not resolved. Trimming cost V 5 bases and J 2 bases, with 16 bases left between them. Germline V gives CDR1 SGHDT, CDR2 YYEEEE. The CDR3 is made up of 15 amino acids.

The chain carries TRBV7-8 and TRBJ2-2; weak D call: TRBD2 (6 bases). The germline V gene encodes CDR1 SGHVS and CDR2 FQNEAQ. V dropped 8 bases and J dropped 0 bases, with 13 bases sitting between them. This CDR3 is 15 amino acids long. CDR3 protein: CASGITGANTGELFF. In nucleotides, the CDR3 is TGTGCCAGCGGAATAACGGGGGCGAACACCGGGGAGCTGTTTTTT.

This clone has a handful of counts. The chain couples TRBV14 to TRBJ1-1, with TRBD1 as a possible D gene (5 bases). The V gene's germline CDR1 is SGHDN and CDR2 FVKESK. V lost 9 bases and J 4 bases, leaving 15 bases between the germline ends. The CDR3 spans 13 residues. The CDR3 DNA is TGTGCCAGTTCAGGGTCAAGGGCCACTGAAGCTTTCTTT. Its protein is CASSGSRATEAFF.

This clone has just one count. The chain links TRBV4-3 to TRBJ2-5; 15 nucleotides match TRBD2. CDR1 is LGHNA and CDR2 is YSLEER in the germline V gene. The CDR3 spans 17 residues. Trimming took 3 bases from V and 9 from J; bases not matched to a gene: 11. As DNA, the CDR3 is TGCGCCAGCAGCCAGGGACTAGCGGGAGGTTCCCCCCTGGCCCAGTACTTC. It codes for CASSQGLAGGSPLAQYF.

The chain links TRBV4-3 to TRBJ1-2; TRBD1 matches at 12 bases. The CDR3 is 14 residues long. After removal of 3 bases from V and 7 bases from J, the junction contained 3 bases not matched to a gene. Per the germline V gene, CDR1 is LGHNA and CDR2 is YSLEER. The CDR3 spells CASSQGTGGSGYTF. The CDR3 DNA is TGCGCCAGCAGCCAGGGGACAGGGGGCTCTGGCTACACCTTC.

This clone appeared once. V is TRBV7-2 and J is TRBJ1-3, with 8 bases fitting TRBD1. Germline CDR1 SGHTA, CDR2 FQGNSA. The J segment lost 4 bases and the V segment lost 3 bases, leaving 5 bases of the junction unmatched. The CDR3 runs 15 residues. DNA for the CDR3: TGTGCCAGCAGCTTGGCAGGGGGCTTAGGAAACACCATATATTTT. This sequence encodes CASSLAGGLGNTIYF.